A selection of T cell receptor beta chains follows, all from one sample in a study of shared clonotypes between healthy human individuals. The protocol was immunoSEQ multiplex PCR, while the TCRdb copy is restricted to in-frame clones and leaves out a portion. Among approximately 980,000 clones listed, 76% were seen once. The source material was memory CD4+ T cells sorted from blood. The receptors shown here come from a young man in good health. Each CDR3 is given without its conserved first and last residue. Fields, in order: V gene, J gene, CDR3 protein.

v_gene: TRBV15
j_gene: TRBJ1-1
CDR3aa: ATSRGGSGRAEAF

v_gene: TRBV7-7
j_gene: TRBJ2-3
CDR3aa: ASSAGGPDTQY

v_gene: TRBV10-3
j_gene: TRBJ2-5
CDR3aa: AISNSVGQETQY

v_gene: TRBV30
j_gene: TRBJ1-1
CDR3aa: AWKVQMITEAF

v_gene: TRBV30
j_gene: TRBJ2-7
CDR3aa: AWSRTYEQY

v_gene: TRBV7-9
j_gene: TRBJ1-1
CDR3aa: ASSLEATTEAF

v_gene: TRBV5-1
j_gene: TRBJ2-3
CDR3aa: ASSLEPSGTQY

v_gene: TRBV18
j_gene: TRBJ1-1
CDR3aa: ASWGSENTEAF

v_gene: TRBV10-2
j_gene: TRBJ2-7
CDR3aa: ASSEGWDRSN

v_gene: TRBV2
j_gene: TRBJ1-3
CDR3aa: ASSLGNTIY

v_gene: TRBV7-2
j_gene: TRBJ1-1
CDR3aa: ASSLNGQKNTEAF

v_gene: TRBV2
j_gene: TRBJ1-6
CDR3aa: ATPVGEDSPLH

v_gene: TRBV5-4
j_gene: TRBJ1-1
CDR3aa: ASSPTGGSTEAF

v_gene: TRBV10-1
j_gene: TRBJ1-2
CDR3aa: ASSPSGNYGYT

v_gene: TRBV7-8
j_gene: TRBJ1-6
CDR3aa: ASSSNKDRERVH

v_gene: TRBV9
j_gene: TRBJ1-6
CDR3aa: ASSPNPFAEPLH

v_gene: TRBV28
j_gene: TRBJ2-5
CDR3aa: ASSPQDRRETQY

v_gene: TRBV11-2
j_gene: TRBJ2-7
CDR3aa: ASSLVADGYEQY

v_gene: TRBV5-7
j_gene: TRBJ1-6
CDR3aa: ASSPGTGGISSYNSPLH

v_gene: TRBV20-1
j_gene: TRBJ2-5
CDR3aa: SAGEKETQY

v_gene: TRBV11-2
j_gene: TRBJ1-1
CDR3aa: ASSLAGGREAF

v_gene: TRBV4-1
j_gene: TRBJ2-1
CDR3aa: ASSQEGDRGHYNEQF

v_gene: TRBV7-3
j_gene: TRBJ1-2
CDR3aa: ASSLTGEPGYGYT

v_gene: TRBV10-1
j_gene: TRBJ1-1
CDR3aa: ASSEGGGTEAF

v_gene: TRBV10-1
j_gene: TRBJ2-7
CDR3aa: ASSAGYEQY

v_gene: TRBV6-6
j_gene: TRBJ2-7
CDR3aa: ASSYSGHLYEQY

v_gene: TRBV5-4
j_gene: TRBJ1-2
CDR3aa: ASSRGLNYGYT

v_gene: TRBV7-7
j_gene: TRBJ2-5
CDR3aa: ASSTIAGGPSETQY

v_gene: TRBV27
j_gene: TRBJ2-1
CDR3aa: ASSPRPGANEQF

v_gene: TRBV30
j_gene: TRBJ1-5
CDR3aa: AWSTGSQPQH

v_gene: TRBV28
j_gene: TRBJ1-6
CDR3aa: ASIRGEGSPLH

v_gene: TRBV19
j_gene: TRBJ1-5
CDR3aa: ASSIGSSGFREPQH

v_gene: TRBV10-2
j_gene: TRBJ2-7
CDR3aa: ASSVGGSSYEQY

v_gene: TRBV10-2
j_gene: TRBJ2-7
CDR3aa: ASSEIGGTGSYEQY

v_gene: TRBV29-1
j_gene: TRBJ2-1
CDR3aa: SVEWPTNEQF

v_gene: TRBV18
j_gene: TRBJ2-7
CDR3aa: ASSSGTGIPEQY

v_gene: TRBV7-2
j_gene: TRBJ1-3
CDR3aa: ASSLEGGATGNTIY

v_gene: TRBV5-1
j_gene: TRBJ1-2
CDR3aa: ASSSLAGQGRGYT

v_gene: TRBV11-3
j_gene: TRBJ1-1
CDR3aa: ASSLAHYTEAF

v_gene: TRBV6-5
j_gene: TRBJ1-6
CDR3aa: ASAQGHVSPLH

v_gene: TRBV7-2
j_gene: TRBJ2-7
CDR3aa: ASSVGTSGPYEQY